The present T cell receptor (beta chain) was sequenced within a study of T-cell reconstitution after alpha-beta-depleted transplantation in children. CDR3 length: 14 amino acids. Germline assignment: CDR1 MNHEY and CDR2 SVGAGI. V lost 0 bases and J 5 bases, leaving 10 bases between the germline ends. Using unique molecular identifiers, the investigators prepared the TCRbeta library. MiXCR was run by TCRdb on the PCR reads, yielding one entry per CDR3 protein. The table lists hundreds of thousands of distinct CDR3 sequences, roughly 10% of them singletons. This clonotype was observed a handful of times.

The receptor's source is a human donor who donated a stem cell graft to a child with acute myeloid leukemia. Sequencing used PBMCs from the stem cell graft donor, obtained from the stem cell graft. The chain is built from TRBV6-5 and TRBJ2-5; D possibly corresponds to TRBD2 (5 bases). As DNA, the CDR3 is TGTGCCAGCAGTTACTCGAGGAGGCAGGAGACCCAGTACTTC. This sequence encodes CASSYSRRQETQYF.